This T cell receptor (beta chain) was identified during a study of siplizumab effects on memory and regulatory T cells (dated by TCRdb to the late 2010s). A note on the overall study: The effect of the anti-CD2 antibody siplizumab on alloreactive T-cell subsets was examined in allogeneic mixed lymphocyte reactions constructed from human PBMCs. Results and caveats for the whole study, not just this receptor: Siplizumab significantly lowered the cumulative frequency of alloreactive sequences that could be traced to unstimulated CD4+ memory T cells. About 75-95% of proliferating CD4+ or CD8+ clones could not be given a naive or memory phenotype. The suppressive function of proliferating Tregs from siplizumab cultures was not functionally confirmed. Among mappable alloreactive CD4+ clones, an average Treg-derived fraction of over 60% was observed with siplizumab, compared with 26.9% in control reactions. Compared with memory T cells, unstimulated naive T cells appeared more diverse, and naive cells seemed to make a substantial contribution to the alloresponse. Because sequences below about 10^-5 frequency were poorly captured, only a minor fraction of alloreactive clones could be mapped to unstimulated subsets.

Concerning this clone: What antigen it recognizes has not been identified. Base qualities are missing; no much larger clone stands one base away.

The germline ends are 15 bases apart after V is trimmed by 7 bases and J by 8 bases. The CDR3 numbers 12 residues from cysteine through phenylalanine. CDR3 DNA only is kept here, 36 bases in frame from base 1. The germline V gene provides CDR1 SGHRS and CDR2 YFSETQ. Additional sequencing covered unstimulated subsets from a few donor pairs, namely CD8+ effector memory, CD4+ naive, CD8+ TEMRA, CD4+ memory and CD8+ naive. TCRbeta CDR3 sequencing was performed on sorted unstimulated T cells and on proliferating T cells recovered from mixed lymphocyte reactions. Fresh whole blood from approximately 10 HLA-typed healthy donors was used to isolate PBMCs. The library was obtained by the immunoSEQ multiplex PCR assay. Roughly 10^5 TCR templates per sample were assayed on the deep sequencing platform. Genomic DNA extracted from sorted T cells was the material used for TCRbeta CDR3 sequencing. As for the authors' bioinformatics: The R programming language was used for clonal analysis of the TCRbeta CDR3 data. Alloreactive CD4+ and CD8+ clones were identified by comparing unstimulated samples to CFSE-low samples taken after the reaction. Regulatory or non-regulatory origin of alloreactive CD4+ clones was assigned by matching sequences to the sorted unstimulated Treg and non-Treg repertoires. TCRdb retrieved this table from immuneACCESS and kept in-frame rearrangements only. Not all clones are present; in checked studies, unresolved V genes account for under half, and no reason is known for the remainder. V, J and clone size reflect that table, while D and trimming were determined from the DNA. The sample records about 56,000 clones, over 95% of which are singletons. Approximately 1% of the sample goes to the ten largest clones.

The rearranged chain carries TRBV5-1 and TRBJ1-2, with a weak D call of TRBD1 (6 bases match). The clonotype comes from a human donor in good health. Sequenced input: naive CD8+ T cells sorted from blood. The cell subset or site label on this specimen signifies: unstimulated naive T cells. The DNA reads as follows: TGCGCCAGCGAAGGACAGACGGGGGGCTACACCTTC. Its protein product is CASEGQTGGYTF.